A single sample is the source of the 2 T cell receptor beta chains below, sequenced in a study of T-cell memory formation after mild COVID-19. TCRdb independently ran MiXCR on the 5' RACE reads; one entry per CDR3 protein. The table includes tens of thousands of distinct CDR3 sequences, about 7.3% detected once. The sequenced sample consisted of PBMCs or a T cell subset sorted from them (not recorded which). These receptors originate from a man younger than 35 who had mild COVID-19 (a few samples of this study predate the infection). Cell type and time point are not known.

The sample holds a few counts of this clonotype. The chain has TRBV4-3 and TRBJ1-2; TRBD1 agrees at 9 bases. Germline V gene data show CDR1 as LGHNA and CDR2 as YSLEER. The CDR3 contains 16 residues. Trimming removed 1 base from V and 1 base from J; junction bases left unmatched: 4. The CDR3 sequence: CASSQVTGGINYGYTF. The CDR3 DNA reads as TGCGCCAGCAGCCAAGTCACAGGGGGCATTAACTATGGCTACACCTTC.

The chain employs TRBV20-1 and TRBJ2-3; 8 bases line up with TRBD2. The CDR3 is 17 residues long. CDR1 is DFQATT and CDR2 is SNEGSKA in the germline V gene (reference sequence). With 0 bases clipped from V and 1 base from J, the junction kept 9 bases outside the gene matches. CDR3 DNA sequence: TGCAGTGCTAGAGATCGTCGGGGTAGCGGGGGCACAGATACGCAGTATTTT. Translating gives CSARDRRGSGGTDTQYF.